This T cell receptor beta chain was identified during a study of T cell repertoires in cytomegalovirus infection. Study information: HLA-B-restricted CMV epitopes that are well studied, plus recently identified HLA-C-restricted ones, were used by the study. It was the public TCR beta signatures that indicated both CMV infection and matching HLA type.

Study-level points and caveats: CMV-specific HLA-C-restricted TCR beta clonotypes dominated the ex vivo response.

This clonotype was seen a handful of times. Its antigen is as yet unknown. Each CDR3 protein is one row after TCRdb ran MiXCR on the reads. This sample has 360,000 or so distinct CDR3 sequences, with roughly a third found just once. This CDR3 comprises 18 residues. J lost 2 bases, V lost 3 bases, and 12 bases had no gene match. Germline CDR1 MNHNY, CDR2 SVGAGI (reference sequence). The chain couples TRBV6-6 to TRBJ2-5; 10 nucleotides match TRBD2. The source of this sequence is a human donor in good health (CMV status not recorded). Some clones in this sample may be carry-over from other donors' samples. The sequencing here drew on cultured PBMCs, taken from culture after CMV antigen stimulation. The CDR3 DNA sequence: TGTGCCAGCAGTTATTTCGAGCGGGAGGGCCGAGGGCAAGAGACCCAGTACTTC. This translates into CASSYFEREGRGQETQYF.